A selection of T cell receptor beta chains follows, all from one sample in a study of T cells in Graves' hyperthyroidism and ophthalmopathy. TCRdb called the multiplex PCR reads again in MiXCR, with one record for every CDR3 protein. This sample has roughly 500,000 distinct CDR3 sequences, with roughly 50% found just once. Specimen: peripheral blood or thyroid tissue (not recorded which). The receptors shown here come from an adult woman with Graves' disease, either hyperthyroidism or ophthalmopathy (not recorded which). Each CDR3 is given with its conserved first and last residue. The D gene is left open where the match is weak. Some rows have no size entry. The others give once, few or many, or a class for an expanded clone.

j_gene	d_gene	v_gene	abundance	CDR3nt	CDR3aa
TRBJ2-6	NA	TRBV10-2	NA	TGTGCCAGCAGCTTAGATTCGGGTTTCGGGGCCAACGTCCTGACTTTC	CASSLDSGFGANVLTF
TRBJ2-5	TRBD2	TRBV2	NA	TGTGCCAGCAGTGATATCAGCGGGAGGTGGGAGACCCAGTACTTC	CASSDISGRWETQYF
TRBJ1-2	TRBD1	TRBV10-3	NA	TGTGCCATCAGGTGGGACAGGACCCGGGGGGCTAACTATGGCTACACCTTC	CAIRWDRTRGANYGYTF
TRBJ2-7	NA	TRBV5-8	many	TGTGCCAGCAGCTCCTGGACAGAACACTACGAGCAGTACTTC	CASSSWTEHYEQYF
TRBJ1-2	NA	TRBV7-6	NA	TGTGCCAGCAGCGGGGGGACGGGAACCTATGGCTACACCTTC	CASSGGTGTYGYTF
TRBJ1-6	TRBD1	TRBV10-3	NA	TGTGCCATCATGGACAGGCTTAATTCACCCCTCCACTTT	CAIMDRLNSPLHF
TRBJ1-4	NA	TRBV10-3	NA	TGTGCCATCAGTGAGTCGGAGGACGAAAAACTGTTTTTT	CAISESEDEKLFF
TRBJ1-5	NA	TRBV25-1	few	TGTGCTAGCCGTCGGAGGGACAATCAGCCCCAGCATTTT	CASRRRDNQPQHF
TRBJ2-7	NA	TRBV5-1	many	TGCGCCAGCAGCTTGGACATTCCGTGGGAGCAGTACTTC	CASSLDIPWEQYF
TRBJ2-5	NA	TRBV20-1	many	TGCAGTGCTGAAAGACAGCAAGAGACCCAGTACTTC	CSAERQQETQYF
TRBJ1-5	TRBD1	TRBV20-1	NA	TGCAGTGCTTATCGGAGGGGACAGAGAGGCAATCAGCCCCAGCATTTT	CSAYRRGQRGNQPQHF
TRBJ2-7	TRBD1	TRBV5-1	NA	TGCGCCAGCGGCTTCACCGGGACAGGGGCTGGCGAGCAGTACTTC	CASGFTGTGAGEQYF
TRBJ2-7	TRBD2	TRBV12-3/TRBV12-4	NA	TGTGCCAGCAGTCCTTGGACTAGCGAGCAGTACTTC	CASSPWTSEQYF
TRBJ1-1	NA	TRBV5-1	many	TGCGCCAGCAGCTTCGAGGGGACCACTGAAGCTTTCTTT	CASSFEGTTEAFF
TRBJ2-7	TRBD2	TRBV10-3	NA	TGTGCCATCAGTGGGACTAGCGGGAGGGCCTACGAGCAGTACTTC	CAISGTSGRAYEQYF
TRBJ1-1	TRBD1	TRBV5-5	NA	TGTGCCAGCAGCAGAACAGGGGGCCCCACTGAAGCTTTCTTT	CASSRTGGPTEAFF
TRBJ1-3	NA	TRBV10-3	many	TGTGCCATCAGTCTCTCTGGAAACACCATATATTTT	CAISLSGNTIYF
TRBJ2-7	NA	TRBV28	NA	TGTGCCAGCAGAATTACAGGGCCCTACGAGCAGTACTTC	CASRITGPYEQYF
TRBJ1-1	NA	TRBV28	many	TGTGCCAGCAGGGTACAGAACACTGAAGCTTTCTTT	CASRVQNTEAFF
TRBJ1-2	TRBD1	TRBV2	NA	TGTGCCAGCAGGGACAGGGCTACTGGAAACACCTTC	CASRDRATGNTF
TRBJ1-1	NA	TRBV2	many	TGTGCCAGCAGTCTGGGACCGTCGACCACTGAAGCTTTCTTT	CASSLGPSTTEAFF
TRBJ2-7	NA	TRBV20-1	NA	TGCAGTGCTAGAAAGCGGAACGAGCAGTACTTC	CSARKRNEQYF
TRBJ2-7	TRBD1	TRBV20-1	NA	TGCAGTGCTAGACTCAGACAGGGGCAGTACTTC	CSARLRQGQYF
TRBJ1-1	NA	TRBV5-1	NA	TGCGCCAGCAGACGAGACTTACAGGTGAACACTGAAGCTTTCTTT	CASRRDLQVNTEAFF
TRBJ2-5	NA	TRBV5-1	NA	TGCGCCAGCAGCCGGATGTCAGGGTTTGCGCAAGAGACCCAGTACTTC	CASSRMSGFAQETQYF
TRBJ2-7	NA	TRBV3-1	many	TGTGCCAGCAGCCGATGGAGGGTGAGCGAGCAGTACTTC	CASSRWRVSEQYF
TRBJ2-7	TRBD2	TRBV10-1	NA	TGCGCCAGCAGTTGGGACGGGACTAGCGGAAACTACGAGCAGTACTTC	CASSWDGTSGNYEQYF
TRBJ2-1	NA	TRBV10-3	NA	TGTGCCATCGGGTATCGCTTTCATGAGCAGTTCTTC	CAIGYRFHEQFF
TRBJ1-5	NA	TRBV10-3	NA	TGTGCCATCAGTGAGACAGGGCCCGGTCAGCCCCAGCATTTT	CAISETGPGQPQHF
TRBJ1-2	NA	TRBV19	NA	TGTGCCAGTAGTGGCCTGAACGCAGCTTACTACACCTTC	CASSGLNAAYYTF
TRBJ2-7	NA	TRBV5-1	many	TGCGCCAGCAGCGTCGGGCTAACTTGGGACCTGTCCTACGAGCAGTACTTC	CASSVGLTWDLSYEQYF
TRBJ1-2	NA	TRBV15	NA	TGTGCCACCAGCAGTTTATCGTCGTCCCCGGAAAATTCCTATGGCTACACCTTC	CATSSLSSSPENSYGYTF
TRBJ1-1	TRBD1	TRBV9	NA	TGTGCCAGCAGCGGCAACAGGGGAGCTTTCTTT	CASSGNRGAFF
TRBJ1-2	NA	TRBV10-3	NA	TGTGCCATCAGTGAATCACCGGGACTATATGGCTACACCTTC	CAISESPGLYGYTF
TRBJ2-4	NA	TRBV7-2	many	TGTGCCAGCAGCTTAGCGGCAGGGAGTAGTGAAAACATTCAGTACTTC	CASSLAAGSSENIQYF
TRBJ2-7	NA	TRBV5-1	many	TGCGCCAGCAGCCCCTGGGACCCGCCGTGGGAGTGGTACTTC	CASSPWDPPWEWYF
TRBJ1-2	NA	TRBV19	many	TGTGCCAGTAGTCCCATGCAGGAAACAAACTATGGCTACACCTTC	CASSPMQETNYGYTF
TRBJ2-7	TRBD2	TRBV29-1	few	TGCAGCTTGATCCTGGGAGGGCCCTACGAGCAGTACTTC	CSLILGGPYEQYF
TRBJ2-2	NA	TRBV7-6	NA	TGTGCCAGCAGCTTAGAGAGGGCTTACATGAACACCGGGGAGCTGTTTTTT	CASSLERAYMNTGELFF
TRBJ1-1	NA	TRBV10-3	few	TGTGCCATCAGTGTTGAAGGGGGGGACGAAGCTTTCTTT	CAISVEGGDEAFF
TRBJ2-5	TRBD2	TRBV28	NA	TGTGCCAGCAAAGGGGACCCCGGGATAGCGGGAGGTTCGGCCTACTTC	CASKGDPGIAGGSAYF
TRBJ1-6	NA	TRBV6-5	many	TGTGCCAGCAGTTTTAGGGTCGATTCACCCCTCCACTTT	CASSFRVDSPLHF
TRBJ1-2	NA	TRBV20-1	many	TGCAGTGCTCCCCCCGGGGGGGGCTATTACTATGGCTACACCTTC	CSAPPGGGYYYGYTF
TRBJ2-6	NA	TRBV6-1	many	TGTGCCAGCATTTACAGCCGAAGCTCTGGGGCCAACGTCCTGACTTTC	CASIYSRSSGANVLTF
TRBJ2-7	NA	TRBV10-2	NA	TGCGCCAGCAGTGAGTGGGATACCGTTACCTACGAGCAGTACTTC	CASSEWDTVTYEQYF
TRBJ1-1	NA	TRBV7-9	NA	TGTGCCAGCAGCTTAACCACCCCTGACACTGAAGCTTTCTTT	CASSLTTPDTEAFF
TRBJ2-7	NA	TRBV6-2/TRBV6-3	many	TGTGCCAGCAGTCCAGACCCTTACGCCGAGCAGTACTTC	CASSPDPYAEQYF
TRBJ1-4	NA	TRBV9	many	TGTGCCAGCAGCGTAGGAACAGGAGGTGAAAAACTGTTTTTT	CASSVGTGGEKLFF
TRBJ1-4	NA	TRBV5-1	NA	TGCGCCAGCAGCTTGGTCCCAGGATCCACTGAAAAACTGTTTTTT	CASSLVPGSTEKLFF
TRBJ1-6	NA	TRBV15	many	TGTGCCACCAGCAGACTGGCAGGGACGCTCCACTTT	CATSRLAGTLHF
TRBJ1-1	TRBD1	TRBV7-3	many	TGTGCCAGCAGCTTCACAGGGGGAAGTAACACTGAAGCTTTCTTT	CASSFTGGSNTEAFF